Listed below are T cell receptor beta chains from one sample, sequenced in a study of T cell repertoires in cytomegalovirus infection. No antigens are known for them. TCRdb re-called the reads with MiXCR, one entry per CDR3 protein. The table lists a few hundred thousand distinct CDR3 sequences, just under 40% of them singletons. The sample in question was cultured PBMCs, obtained from culture after CMV antigen stimulation. The receptors here all came from a human donor in good health (CMV status not recorded). Some clones in this sample may be carry-over from other donors' samples. Each CDR3 is given with its conserved first and last residue. A D gene is named only where the DNA matches it firmly. For some rows the clone size is stated as once, few or many, or as a class when expanded; others skip it.

j_call,d_call,v_call,clone_size,cdr3_aa,cdr3_nt
TRBJ2-5,TRBD2,TRBV7-2,many,CASRVGLAEETQYF,TGTGCCTCGAGAGTTGGACTAGCGGAAGAGACCCAGTACTTC
TRBJ2-7,TRBD1,TRBV7-9,few,CASSSDRVWVYEQYF,TGTGCCAGCAGCTCAGACAGGGTCTGGGTCTACGAGCAGTACTTC
TRBJ2-1,TRBD2,TRBV15,.,CATSRDLSGGHREQFF,TGTGCCACCAGCAGAGATCTTAGCGGGGGCCACCGAGAGCAGTTCTTC
TRBJ2-5,.,TRBV12-3/TRBV12-4,few,CASSLLKQETQYF,TGTGCCAGCAGTTTACTAAAACAAGAGACCCAGTACTTC
TRBJ2-2,TRBD2,TRBV5-4,.,CAGGLAGGTGELFF,TGTGCCGGGGGACTAGCGGGAGGCACCGGGGAGCTGTTTTTT
TRBJ1-1,.,TRBV2,.,CASLVNRNTEAFF,TGTGCCAGCCTGGTAAATCGTAACACTGAAGCTTTCTTT
TRBJ2-5,.,TRBV7-8,.,CASSPEGSEWETQYF,TGTGCCAGCAGCCCCGAGGGGTCGGAGTGGGAGACCCAGTACTTC
TRBJ2-1,TRBD2,TRBV12-3/TRBV12-4,.,CASSLGGTSGYNEQFF,TGTGCCAGCAGCTTAGGGGGGACTAGCGGTTACAATGAGCAGTTCTTC
TRBJ1-1,TRBD1,TRBV11-2,.,CASSLVKGANTEAFF,TGTGCCAGCAGCTTAGTAAAGGGGGCGAACACTGAAGCTTTCTTT
TRBJ2-7,.,TRBV7-2,.,CASSSLVGPAYEQYF,TGTGCCAGCAGCTCGCTAGTCGGCCCTGCCTACGAGCAGTACTTC
TRBJ1-4,.,TRBV6-6,once,CASSRTGADEKLFF,TGTGCCAGCAGCCGAACGGGGGCGGATGAAAAACTGTTTTTT
TRBJ2-5,TRBD2,TRBV20-1,few,CSARVAREGSETQYF,TGCAGTGCTAGGGTAGCGCGGGAGGGCAGCGAGACCCAGTACTTC
TRBJ2-1,.,TRBV28,.,CASSLLRDPYNEQFF,TGTGCCAGCAGTTTACTGCGGGATCCCTACAATGAGCAGTTCTTC
TRBJ1-2,TRBD1,TRBV7-2,.,CASSPDRVNGYTF,TGTGCCAGCAGCCCCGACAGGGTGAATGGCTACACCTTC
TRBJ2-7,TRBD1,TRBV28,few,CATGQGSSYEQYF,TGTGCCACGGGACAGGGAAGCTCCTACGAGCAGTACTTC
TRBJ2-1,TRBD2,TRBV7-2,.,CASSLATLGRGASNEQFF,TGTGCCAGCAGCTTAGCAACATTAGGGCGGGGGGCCTCCAATGAGCAGTTCTTC
TRBJ2-7,TRBD1,TRBV6-6,.,CASRRGQEYEQYF,TGTGCCAGCAGGCGAGGACAGGAGTACGAGCAGTACTTC
TRBJ2-1,TRBD2,TRBV12-3/TRBV12-4,few,CASSFAGSSGFSYNEQFF,TGTGCCAGCAGTTTTGCAGGGTCTAGCGGATTCTCCTACAATGAGCAGTTCTTC
TRBJ1-2,.,TRBV12-3/TRBV12-4,few,CASRSGRYGYTF,TGTGCCAGCAGGTCAGGACGCTATGGCTACACCTTC
TRBJ1-1,TRBD1,TRBV4-3,few,CASSPHRDRSEAFF,TGCGCCAGCAGCCCACACCGGGACAGGTCTGAAGCTTTCTTT
TRBJ1-1,TRBD1,TRBV7-2,few,CASSFGQGLTEAFF,TGTGCCAGCAGCTTCGGACAGGGGCTCACTGAAGCTTTCTTT
TRBJ2-2,.,TRBV12-3/TRBV12-4,.,CASSSSAGELFF,TGTGCCAGCAGTTCTAGCGCCGGGGAGCTGTTTTTT
TRBJ2-1,.,TRBV10-3,.,CAISEGETSHEQFF,TGTGCCATCAGTGAGGGAGAAACTAGTCATGAGCAGTTCTTC
TRBJ1-2,.,TRBV7-2,.,CASSPRPTNYGYTF,TGTGCCAGCAGCCCCCGACCGACTAACTATGGCTACACCTTC
TRBJ2-5,.,TRBV5-3,.,CASSLSRAEETQYF,TGTGCCAGCAGCTTGTCCAGGGCGGAAGAGACCCAGTACTTC
TRBJ2-7,.,TRBV2,.,CASTGNPYEQYF,TGTGCCAGCACGGGAAACCCCTACGAGCAGTACTTC
TRBJ1-1,.,TRBV19,few,CASSIQEKGTEAFF,TGTGCCAGTAGTATCCAGGAAAAGGGCACTGAAGCTTTCTTT
TRBJ1-1,.,TRBV20-1,.,CSANQGDTEAFF,TGCAGTGCAAACCAAGGGGACACTGAAGCTTTCTTT
TRBJ2-7,.,TRBV20-1,.,CSAVSESSYEQYF,TGCAGTGCTGTATCAGAAAGCTCCTACGAGCAGTACTTC
TRBJ1-1,.,TRBV12-3/TRBV12-4,many,CASSSGANTEAFF,TGTGCCAGCAGTTCCGGGGCGAACACTGAAGCTTTCTTT
TRBJ1-5,.,TRBV6-1,few,CASSSGQPQHF,TGTGCCAGCAGTTCAGGCCAGCCCCAGCATTTT
TRBJ2-7,TRBD2,TRBV6-2/TRBV6-3,.,CASSPQGARRTSGSKPYEQYF,TGTGCCAGCAGTCCACAGGGGGCCCGAAGGACTAGCGGGAGCAAACCCTACGAGCAGTACTTC
TRBJ2-3,.,TRBV7-9,few,CASKATVTDTQYF,TGTGCCAGCAAAGCGACTGTTACAGATACGCAGTATTTT
TRBJ2-2,.,TRBV7-8,few,CASSLRWTGELFF,TGTGCCAGCAGCTTACGGTGGACCGGGGAGCTGTTTTTT
TRBJ2-1,.,TRBV7-6,.,CASSPGTPGFNEQFF,TGTGCCAGCAGCCCCGGGACCCCCGGTTTCAACGAGCAGTTCTTC
TRBJ1-5,.,TRBV6-5,.,CASSAYPGMYSNQPQHF,TGTGCCAGCAGTGCTTATCCGGGCATGTATAGCAATCAGCCCCAGCATTTT
TRBJ2-2,TRBD1,TRBV15,few,CATSRDRAYTGELFF,TGTGCCACTTCCCGGGACAGGGCCTACACCGGGGAGCTGTTTTTT
TRBJ2-1,TRBD2,TRBV7-2,few,CASSLNSGGSSYNEQFF,TGTGCCAGCAGCTTAAATAGCGGGGGGAGCTCCTACAATGAGCAGTTCTTC
TRBJ2-3,.,TRBV11-3,.,CASSLDWNTDTQYF,TGTGCCAGCAGCTTAGATTGGAACACAGATACGCAGTATTTT
TRBJ1-4,TRBD1,TRBV7-8,few,CASSSGQGWGELFF,TGTGCCAGCAGCTCGGGACAGGGGTGGGGGGAACTGTTTTTT
TRBJ2-1,TRBD1,TRBV6-1,.,CASSVMTGADEQFF,TGTGCCAGCAGTGTAATGACAGGGGCGGATGAGCAGTTCTTC
TRBJ2-5,.,TRBV28,.,CASSLTRTGETQYF,TGTGCCAGCAGTTTGACAAGGACGGGTGAGACCCAGTACTTC
TRBJ1-6,.,TRBV6-5,.,CASRAVSYNSPLHF,TGTGCCAGCAGGGCCGTGTCCTATAATTCACCCCTCCACTTT
TRBJ2-7,TRBD2,TRBV20-1,few,CSAHRDYPYEQYF,TGCAGTGCCCATAGGGACTACCCCTACGAGCAGTACTTC
TRBJ2-3,.,TRBV2,.,CASGEYTDTQYF,TGTGCCAGCGGGGAATACACAGATACGCAGTATTTT
TRBJ2-3,TRBD1,TRBV29-1,.,CSVVRQGRGDTDTQYF,TGCAGCGTTGTACGACAGGGAAGAGGAGACACAGATACGCAGTATTTT
TRBJ2-1,TRBD2,TRBV7-6,.,CASTPKPGGLGEQFF,TGTGCCAGCACACCCAAGCCGGGGGGGCTCGGTGAGCAGTTCTTC
TRBJ2-5,.,TRBV6-1,few,CASSEAIGGRETQYF,TGTGCCAGCAGTGAAGCAATCGGGGGGCGCGAGACCCAGTACTTC
TRBJ1-1,.,TRBV5-1,once,CASSLASVSEAFF,TGCGCCAGCAGCTTGGCAAGTGTCTCTGAAGCTTTCTTT
TRBJ1-4,TRBD1,TRBV7-2,.,CASSFAGTGGVWEKLFF,TGTGCCAGCAGCTTCGCCGGGACAGGGGGCGTCTGGGAAAAACTGTTTTTT
TRBJ1-2,.,TRBV20-1,few,CSARTVSPEDYGYTF,TGCAGTGCTAGGACAGTTTCGCCAGAAGACTATGGCTACACCTTC
TRBJ2-7,TRBD2,TRBV20-1,.,CSAIGLAGSYEQYF,TGCAGTGCTATTGGACTAGCGGGTTCCTACGAGCAGTACTTC
TRBJ2-2,.,TRBV6-2/TRBV6-3,few,CASKTVFTGELFF,TGTGCCAGTAAGACAGTCTTCACCGGGGAGCTGTTTTTT
TRBJ2-7,TRBD2,TRBV7-2,few,CASSLFAGGGRSEQYF,TGTGCCAGCAGCTTATTCGCGGGAGGGGGTCGGAGCGAGCAGTACTTC
TRBJ2-7,TRBD1,TRBV7-6,.,CASSERDSFYEQYF,TGTGCCAGCAGCGAACGGGACAGTTTCTACGAGCAGTACTTC
TRBJ1-2,.,TRBV4-1,few,CASSPYGRGERGYTF,TGCGCCAGCAGCCCATATGGGAGGGGAGAGAGAGGCTACACCTTC
TRBJ1-5,.,TRBV4-1,once,CASSQGFRGRRSNQPQHF,TGCGCCAGCAGCCAAGGGTTCCGGGGCAGGAGGAGCAATCAGCCCCAGCATTTT
TRBJ1-4,TRBD1,TRBV4-1,.,CASRDSETFNEKLFF,TGCGCCAGCCGGGACAGCGAGACCTTTAATGAAAAACTGTTTTTT
TRBJ2-1,.,TRBV7-9,few,CASSSRSVRARWDDEQFF,TGTGCCAGCAGCTCCAGGTCCGTTCGTGCCCGGTGGGATGATGAGCAGTTCTTC
TRBJ2-1,TRBD2,TRBV20-1,.,CSAGKAGNNEQFF,TGCAGTGCTGGAAAAGCGGGGAACAATGAGCAGTTCTTC